This T cell receptor beta chain appears in the sequencing data of a study of beta chain features in type 1 diabetes. V lost 6 bases to trimming and J lost 0 bases, with 8 bases between them. The CDR3 sequence is 13 residues long. Germline loops: CDR1 KGHSH, CDR2 LQKENI. As regards this clone: This sample also contains other DNA sequences that code for the same CDR3.

The isolated RNA, all of it, was reverse transcribed, so expressed TCRB transcripts were what got sequenced. TCRdb's table, derived via immunoSEQ multiplex PCR, lists solely in-frame clones and lacks some. Of about 180,000 clones listed, around an eighth are singletons. Input material: central memory CD4+ T cells from blood. The genes are TRBV18 and TRBJ1-1; D may be TRBD1 (5 bases). This TCR was recovered from a woman younger than 30 in good health. CDR3 in DNA: TGTGCCAGCTCGCAGGGCTTGAACACTGAAGCTTTCTTT. This translates into CASSQGLNTEAFF.